A single sample gave rise to the 30 T cell receptor beta chains below, sequenced in a study of T-cell reconstitution after alpha-beta-depleted transplantation in children. Using unique molecular identifiers, the investigators prepared the TCRbeta library. TCRdb independently ran MiXCR on the PCR reads; one entry per CDR3 protein. The profile shows about 260,000 distinct CDR3 sequences, roughly 7.7% of them singletons. The sequences come from PBMCs, mostly from graft donor cells, collected 180 days after TCRalphabeta/CD19-depleted stem cell transplant. The receptors shown here come from a male patient younger than 18 who had a stem cell transplant for acute lymphoblastic leukemia, so the T cells may come from the graft donor.

Ten or more counts support this clonotype. V usage is TRBV5-1 and J usage is TRBJ1-3; possibly TRBD1 for D (5 bases). The CDR3 length is 15 residues. The germline gives CDR1 SGHRS, CDR2 YFSETQ. The V end lost 0 bases, the J end lost 2 bases, and 9 bases lay between the germline ends. CDR3 coding DNA: TGCGCCAGCAGCTTGGAACGGACACCTGGAAACACCATATATTTT. Protein product: CASSLERTPGNTIYF.

This clonotype was picked up many times. V gene TRBV10-3 combines with J gene TRBJ2-2, with 7 bases aligning to TRBD1. V lost 2 bases, J lost 4 bases, and 1 base stayed unmatched. Germline loops: CDR1 ENHRY, CDR2 SYGVKD. The CDR3 covers 14 residues. The CDR3 region is CAISERQGTGELFF. Here the CDR3 DNA reads TGTGCCATCAGTGAGAGACAGGGCACCGGGGAGCTGTTTTTT.

Ten or more counts support this clonotype. This sequence joins TRBV9 and TRBJ2-2; D perhaps matches TRBD1 (6 bases). The CDR3 runs to 15 residues. Germline V CDR1 and CDR2: SGDLS, YYNGEE. The V end lost 2 bases, the J end lost 7 bases, and 15 bases lay between the germline ends. DNA of the CDR3: TGTGCCAGCAGCGTCTCCGGGACAATGGGCGGGGAGCTGTTTTTT. Its translation is CASSVSGTMGGELFF. The whole variable domain, filled in from reference TRBV9 and TRBJ2-2, reads DSGVTQTPKHLITATGQRVTLRCSPRSGDLSVYWYQQSLDQGLQFLIQYYNGEERAKGNILERFSAQQFPDLHSELNLSSLELGDSALYFCASSVSGTMGGELFFGEGSRLTVL.

This clonotype was seen repeatedly, ten times or more. The rearrangement uses TRBV10-3 and TRBJ2-7; D is unresolved. CDR1 and CDR2 (germline): ENHRY, SYGVKD. The CDR3 runs 15 residues. V was shortened by 6 bases and J by 0 bases, with 15 bases between the two germline ends. The CDR3 DNA is TGTGCCATCAGACCTGACGGGCCTCCCTCCTACGAGCAGTACTTC. It encodes CAIRPDGPPSYEQYF.

This clonotype was recorded at least ten times. The chain recombines TRBV29-1 with TRBJ2-1; 11 nucleotides line up with TRBD1. The ends lost 7 bases at V and 4 bases at J; junction bases unmatched: 3. Looked up from germline, CDR1 is SQVTM and CDR2 is ANQGSEA. The CDR3 is 13 residues long. CDR3 sequence (DNA): TGCAGCGCCGGACAGGGGGCTTACAATGAGCAGTTCTTC. Translated, it gives CSAGQGAYNEQFF.

There are many counts of this clonotype. The gene calls are TRBV7-6 and TRBJ2-7; 10 bases line up with TRBD1. Germline lookup yields CDR1 SGHVS and CDR2 FNYEAQ. The ends lost 4 bases at V and 0 bases at J; junction bases unmatched: 6. The CDR3 length is 16 residues. CDR3 region: CASSSAGQGVSYEQYF. As DNA, the CDR3 is TGTGCCAGCAGCTCCGCAGGACAGGGGGTCTCCTACGAGCAGTACTTC.

This clonotype showed up many times. The chain carries TRBV7-3 and TRBJ2-2; no clear D gene. The CDR3 sequence is 17 residues long. CDR1 SGHTA and CDR2 FQGTGA come from the germline V gene. Trimming removed 0 bases at V and 1 base at J, with 12 bases between. In DNA, the CDR3 is TGTGCCAGCAGCTTAACATTTCCCCCCATGAACACCGGGGAGCTGTTTTTT. This codes for CASSLTFPPMNTGELFF.

This clonotype was detected many times. DNA of the CDR3: TGTGCCAGCTCACCAATGCGGCAGGGCCTACTCGAAGAGACCCAGTACTTC. Translation: CASSPMRQGLLEETQYF. This sequence joins TRBV18 and TRBJ2-5, with a tentative D call TRBD1 (5 bases). The V gene lost 2 bases and the J gene lost 3 bases, with 19 bases spanning the gap. This CDR3 comprises 17 residues. Looked up from germline, CDR1 is KGHSH and CDR2 is LQKENI.

This clonotype was observed many times. J is TRBJ2-3 and V is TRBV20-1; D may be TRBD1 or TRBD2 (6 bases each). This CDR3 comprises 13 residues. V lost 3 bases to trimming and J lost 11 bases, with 18 bases between them. Per germline, CDR1 DFQATT and CDR2 SNEGSKA (reference sequence). The CDR3 region has the DNA TGCAGTGCTAGTCTCGGCCAGGGGCGGGGGCAGTATTTT. It codes for CSASLGQGRGQYF.

This clonotype was counted at least ten times. The chain combines TRBV5-1 with TRBJ1-2, with D possibly being TRBD1 (5 bases). The V gene lost 3 bases and the J gene lost 3 bases, with 6 bases spanning the gap. This CDR3 has 12 amino acids. Germline CDR1 reads SGHRS; CDR2 reads YFSETQ. CDR3 residues: CASSWDYYGYTF. The CDR3 nucleotides read TGCGCCAGCAGCTGGGACTACTATGGCTACACCTTC.

The sample holds many counts of this clonotype. J is TRBJ2-5 and V is TRBV10-3; perhaps TRBD2 as D (6 bases). The length of the CDR3 is 14 residues. Germline loops: CDR1 ENHRY, CDR2 SYGVKD. V lost 10 bases and J lost 5, with 20 bases in between. CDR3 region: CATEAGLGRETQYF. CDR3 in DNA: TGTGCCACCGAGGCGGGACTGGGGCGGGAGACCCAGTACTTC.

This clonotype was recorded many times. This chain links TRBV3-1 with TRBJ1-2, with a possible D match to TRBD1 (5 bases). The V gene lost 7 bases and the J gene lost 7 bases, with 19 bases spanning the gap. The germline V gene encodes CDR1 LGHDT and CDR2 YNNKEL (reference sequence). This CDR3 has 14 amino acids. The CDR3 DNA is TGTGCCAGCACTACGGACGGCATTAGGGGTGGCTACACCTTC. This codes for CASTTDGIRGGYTF.

This clonotype was seen many times. The chain links TRBV12-3 or TRBV12-4 to TRBJ2-3; D tentatively fits TRBD1 or TRBD2 (7 bases each). This CDR3 is 14 amino acids long. V dropped 6 bases and J dropped 4 bases, with 14 bases sitting between them. The chain's CDR3 is CASRVTGRADTQYF. DNA of the CDR3: TGTGCCAGCAGGGTGACAGGGAGGGCAGATACGCAGTATTTT.

This clonotype was counted many times. This chain uses TRBV12-5 with TRBJ2-7; D unclear. CDR1 LGHNT and CDR2 FRNRAP come from the germline V gene. This CDR3 has 13 amino acids. V was shortened by 1 base and J by 3 bases, with 7 bases between the two germline ends. The CDR3 reads CASGLGKSYEQYF. The CDR3 coding sequence is TGTGCTAGTGGTTTGGGGAAGAGCTACGAGCAGTACTTC.

This clonotype was counted ten times or more. J is TRBJ2-3 and V is TRBV10-3; TRBD2 might be the D (5 bases). V lost 4 bases, J lost 8 bases, and 13 bases lay in between. The CDR3 totals 13 residues. Germline V gene data show CDR1 as ENHRY and CDR2 as SYGVKD. The CDR3 region is CAISAPGLGTQYF. DNA of the CDR3: TGTGCCATCAGTGCGCCGGGGTTGGGTACGCAGTATTTT.

Many counts were recorded for this clonotype. The genes are TRBV20-1 and TRBJ2-2; D is uncertain. CDR3 length: 12 residues. The V gene lost 6 bases and the J gene lost 5 bases, with 10 bases spanning the gap. The V gene's germline CDR1 is DFQATT and CDR2 SNEGSKA (reference sequence). CDR3 coding DNA: TGCAGTGCGGACCTCGGGACCGGGGAGCTGTTTTTT. Amino acids: CSADLGTGELFF.

This clonotype was seen at least ten times. CDR3 DNA sequence: TGTGCCAGCAGTCGCCCGGTGTATGGCTACACCTTC. Protein product: CASSRPVYGYTF. The chain recombines TRBV12-3 or TRBV12-4 with TRBJ1-2; the D is unclear. Trimming stripped 5 bases from V and 5 bases from J, with 9 bases between. The CDR3 is 12 amino acids.

This clonotype was picked up many times. V and J are TRBV20-1 and TRBJ2-7; 9 bases are shared with TRBD1. Germline V gene lookup returns CDR1 DFQATT and CDR2 SNEGSKA (reference sequence). V lost 0 bases to trimming and J lost 4 bases; unmatched junction nucleotides: 4. CDR3 length: 14 residues. The CDR3 spells CSARDSDRGYEQYF. The CDR3 nucleotides read TGCAGTGCTAGAGATTCTGACAGGGGGTACGAGCAGTACTTC.

This clonotype was counted ten times or more. The chain is built from TRBV28 and TRBJ2-3; maybe TRBD1 (5 bases). Germline loops: CDR1 MDHEN, CDR2 SYDVKM. The CDR3 consists of 12 residues. V lost 6 bases and J 6 bases, leaving 10 bases between the germline ends. This CDR3 is CASRATVDTQYF. The CDR3 coding sequence is TGTGCCAGCAGGGCGACAGTGGATACGCAGTATTTT.

This clonotype was detected ten times or more. The V gene is TRBV2, the J gene TRBJ2-7; no clear D gene. Looked up from germline, CDR1 is SNHLY and CDR2 is FYNNEI. The CDR3 runs to 15 residues. Trimming took off 5 bases at V and 3 bases at J, with 17 bases between the two ends. The CDR3 sequence: CASSLALLLSYEQYF. CDR3 sequence (DNA): TGTGCCAGCAGTTTAGCCCTACTTTTAAGCTACGAGCAGTACTTC.

This clonotype was seen more than once but under ten times. This chain uses TRBV7-3 with TRBJ2-5, with TRBD2 matching 14 bases. V was clipped by 5 bases and J by 3 bases; unmatched bases: 8. There are 17 residues in the CDR3. The germline V gene encodes CDR1 SGHTA and CDR2 FQGTGA. CDR3 residues: CASSIQAGLAGEETQYF. DNA for the CDR3: TGTGCCAGCAGCATCCAAGCGGGACTAGCGGGAGAAGAGACCCAGTACTTC. Filled out from reference TRBV7-3 and TRBJ2-5, the complete variable domain reads GAGVSQTPSNKVTEKGKYVELRCDPISGHTALYWYRQSLGQGPEFLIYFQGTGAADDSGLPNDRFFAVRPEGSVSTLKIQRTERGDSAVYLCASSIQAGLAGEETQYFGPGTRLLVL.

This clonotype has a count of ten or more. The V call is TRBV28, the J call TRBJ2-1, with 7 bases identical to TRBD1. The CDR3 runs to 15 residues. The J segment lost 3 bases and the V segment lost 4 bases, leaving 6 bases of the junction unmatched. The germline gives CDR1 MDHEN, CDR2 SYDVKM. CDR3 residues: CASSYRGVGYNEQFF. In DNA form, the CDR3 reads TGTGCCAGCAGTTACAGGGGAGTGGGCTACAATGAGCAGTTCTTC.

This clonotype appeared many times. The chain combines TRBV7-3 with TRBJ1-6; D may be TRBD1 (6 bases). Germline V CDR1 and CDR2: SGHTA, FQGTGA. CDR3 length equals 15 residues. Trimming took off 0 bases at V and 6 bases at J, with 9 bases between the two ends. The CDR3 DNA reads TGTGCCAGCAGCTTAACAAGGGACATTAATTCACCCCTCCACTTT. This encodes CASSLTRDINSPLHF.

This clonotype occurred many times. The V and J genes are TRBV5-1 and TRBJ2-3; 10 bases match TRBD1. CDR1 is SGHRS, CDR2 YFSETQ, per germline. Trimming removed 4 bases from V and 1 base from J; junction bases left unmatched: 3. This CDR3 is 15 amino acids long. The chain's CDR3 is CASSRQGAGTDTQYF. The CDR3 DNA is TGCGCCAGCAGCCGACAGGGGGCTGGCACAGATACGCAGTATTTT.

The table lists this clonotype with a few counts. This chain links TRBV7-2 with TRBJ1-5, with 10 bases fitting TRBD1. Germline CDR1 is SGHTA and CDR2 is FQGNSA. V trimming: 3 bases; J trimming: 10 bases; junction bases outside the gene matches: 6. The CDR3 consists of 14 residues. CDR3 DNA: TGTGCCAGCAGCTTTGGGACAGGGGTTCACCCCCAGCATTTT. It yields the protein CASSFGTGVHPQHF. The whole variable domain, filled in from reference TRBV7-2 and TRBJ1-5, reads GAGVSQSPSNKVTEKGKDVELRCDPISGHTALYWYRQSLGQGLEFLIYFQGNSAPDKSGLPSDRFSAERTGGSVSTLTIQRTQQEDSAVYLCASSFGTGVHPQHFGDGTRLSIL.

This clonotype was seen at least ten times. This sequence joins TRBV6-1 and TRBJ2-1; D remains unclear. CDR3 size: 14 residues. Germline loops: CDR1 MNHNS, CDR2 SASEGT. Trimming stripped 5 bases from V and 6 bases from J, with 14 bases between. The CDR3 coding sequence is TGTGCCAGCAGTCCCCTTGGACCCTCCAATGAGCAGTTCTTC. Translation: CASSPLGPSNEQFF.

This clonotype was counted ten times or more. V and J are TRBV20-1 and TRBJ1-1; 8 bases are a match to TRBD1. The CDR3 sequence is 15 residues long. The V and J ends lost 0 bases and 5 bases, in that order; junction bases with no gene match: 8. CDR1 and CDR2 (germline): DFQATT, SNEGSKA (reference sequence). CDR3 sequence: CSARDGARGRTEAFF. The CDR3 nucleotides read TGCAGTGCTAGAGATGGGGCCAGGGGGCGGACTGAAGCTTTCTTT.

On this clonotype itself: A much larger clone lies one base from this, so it may be a read error. The CDR3 region is CASSLSDYGYNF. The CDR3 nucleotides are TGTGCCAGCAGTTTGTCGGACTATGGCTACAACTTC. The chain carries TRBV12-3 or TRBV12-4 and TRBJ1-2, with no clear D. This CDR3 spans 12 amino acids.

This clonotype was counted ten times or more. The gene calls are TRBV20-1 and TRBJ2-7, with D perhaps being TRBD1 or TRBD2 (6 bases each). The ends were cut back, 6 bases at V and 3 bases at J, with 15 bases in the middle. The V gene's germline CDR1 is DFQATT and CDR2 SNEGSKA (reference sequence). The CDR3 is 13 amino acids. CDR3 amino acids: CSAREDRHYEQYF. Written as DNA, the CDR3 is TGCAGTGCAAGGGAGGACAGACACTACGAGCAGTACTTC.

In this sample, this clonotype turned up a few times. Compared with germline, one end of the junction differs, possibly owing to a read error. The chain is built from TRBV2 and TRBJ2-4; D may correspond to TRBD1 or TRBD2 (6 bases each). This CDR3 spans 11 amino acids. Germline CDR1 and CDR2: SNHLY and FYNNEI. CDR3: CASSEGLGGHF. CDR3 DNA: TGTGCCAGCAGTGAAGGGCTTGGGGGGCACTTC. The full variable domain, with the rest looked up from reference TRBV2 and TRBJ2-4, is EPEVTQTPSHQVTQMGQEVILRCVPISNHLYFYWYRQILGQKVEFLVSFYNNEISEKSEIFDDQFSVERPDGSNFTLKIRSTKLEDSAMYFCASSEGLGGHFGAGTRLSVL.